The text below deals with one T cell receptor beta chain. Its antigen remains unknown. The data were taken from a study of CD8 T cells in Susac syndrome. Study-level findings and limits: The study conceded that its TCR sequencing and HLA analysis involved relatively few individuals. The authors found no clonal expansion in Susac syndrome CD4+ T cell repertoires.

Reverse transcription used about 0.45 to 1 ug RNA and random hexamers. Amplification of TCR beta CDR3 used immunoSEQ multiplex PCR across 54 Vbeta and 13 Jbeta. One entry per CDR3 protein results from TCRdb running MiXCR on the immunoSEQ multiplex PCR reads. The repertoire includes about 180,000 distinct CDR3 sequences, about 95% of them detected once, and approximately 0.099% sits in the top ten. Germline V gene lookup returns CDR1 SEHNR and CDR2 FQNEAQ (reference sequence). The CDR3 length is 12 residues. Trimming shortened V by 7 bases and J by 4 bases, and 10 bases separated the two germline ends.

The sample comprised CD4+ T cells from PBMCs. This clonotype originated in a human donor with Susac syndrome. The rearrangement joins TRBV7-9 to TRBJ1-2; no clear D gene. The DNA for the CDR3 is TGTGCCAGCACTATGTCCCTCTATGGCTACACCTTC. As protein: CASTMSLYGYTF.